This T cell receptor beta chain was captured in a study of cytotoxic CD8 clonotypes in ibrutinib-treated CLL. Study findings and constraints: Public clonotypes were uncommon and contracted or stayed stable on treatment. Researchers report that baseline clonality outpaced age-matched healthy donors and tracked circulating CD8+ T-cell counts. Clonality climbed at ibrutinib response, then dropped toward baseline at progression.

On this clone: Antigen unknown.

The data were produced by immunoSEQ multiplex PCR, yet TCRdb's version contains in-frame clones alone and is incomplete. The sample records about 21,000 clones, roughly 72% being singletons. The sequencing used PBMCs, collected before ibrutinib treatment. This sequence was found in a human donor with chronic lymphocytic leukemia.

The CDR3 loop reads CATGTSGSYEQYF. DNA of the CDR3: TGTGCCACCGGGACTAGCGGGAGCTACGAGCAGTACTTC. The rearrangement links TRBV6-1 to TRBJ2-7; 14 nucleotides agree with TRBD2. CDR3 size: 13 residues. V was pared by 10 bases and J by 3 bases, with 2 bases of the junction left unmatched. The V gene's germline CDR1 is MNHNS and CDR2 SASEGT.